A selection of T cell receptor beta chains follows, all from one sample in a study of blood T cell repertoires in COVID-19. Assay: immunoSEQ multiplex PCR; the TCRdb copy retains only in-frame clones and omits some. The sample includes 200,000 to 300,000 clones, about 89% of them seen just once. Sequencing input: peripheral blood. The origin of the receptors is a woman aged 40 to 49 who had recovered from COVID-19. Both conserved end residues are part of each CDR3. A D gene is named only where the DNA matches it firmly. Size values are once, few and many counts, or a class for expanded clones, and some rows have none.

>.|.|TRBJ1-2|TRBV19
CASSRTGNYGYTF
TGTGCCAGTAGTCGAACAGGAAACTATGGCTACACCTTC
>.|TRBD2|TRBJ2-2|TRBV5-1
CASSGRTSGGAPGELFF
TGCGCCAGCAGCGGCCGAACTAGCGGGGGGGCCCCCGGGGAGCTGTTTTTT
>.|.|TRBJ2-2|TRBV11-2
CASSLEPPGLNTGELFF
TGTGCCAGCAGCTTAGAACCCCCGGGACTCAACACCGGGGAGCTGTTTTTT
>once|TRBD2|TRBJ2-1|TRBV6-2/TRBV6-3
CASSRWASGGLNTNEQFF
TGTGCCAGCAGTAGATGGGCTAGCGGGGGACTAAATACAAATGAGCAGTTCTTC
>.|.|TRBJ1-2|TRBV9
CASSAPLRGENYGYTF
TGTGCCAGCAGCGCCCCCCTTAGAGGAGAGAACTATGGCTACACCTTC
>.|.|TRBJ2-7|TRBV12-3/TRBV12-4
CASTQSRVQYF
TGTGCCAGCACCCAGTCTCGGGTGCAGTACTTC
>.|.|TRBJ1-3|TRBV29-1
CSVGTGFGNTIYF
TGCAGCGTTGGAACAGGGTTCGGAAACACCATATATTTT
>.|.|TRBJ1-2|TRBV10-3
CAISETGYGYTF
TGTGCCATCAGTGAAACCGGTTATGGCTACACCTTC
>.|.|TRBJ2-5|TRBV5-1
CASSLDGETQYF
TGCGCCAGCAGCCTGGACGGGGAGACCCAGTACTTC
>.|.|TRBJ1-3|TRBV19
CASSIEFRQTRRGNTIYF
TGTGCCAGTAGTATAGAGTTCCGGCAAACCCGGAGGGGAAACACCATATATTTT
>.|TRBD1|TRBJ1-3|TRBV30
CAWSQTGSGNTIYF
TGTGCCTGGAGTCAGACAGGGTCAGGAAACACCATATATTTT
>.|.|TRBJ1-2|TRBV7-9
CASSSGGWDYTF
TGTGCCAGCAGCTCCGGGGGGTGGGACTACACCTTC
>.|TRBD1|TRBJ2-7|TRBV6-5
CASSARTGIGSQQYF
TGTGCCAGCAGCGCCAGGACAGGGATAGGGTCACAGCAGTACTTC
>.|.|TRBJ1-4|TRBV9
CASSVDVDRLNEKLFF
TGTGCCAGCAGCGTAGACGTTGACAGGCTAAATGAAAAACTGTTTTTT
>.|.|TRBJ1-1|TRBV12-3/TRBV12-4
CASSLTSFTEAFF
TGTGCCAGCAGTTTAACGAGTTTCACTGAAGCTTTCTTT
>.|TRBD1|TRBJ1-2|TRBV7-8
CASSSFPGQGFNYGYTF
TGTGCCAGCAGCTCCTTCCCGGGACAGGGATTTAACTATGGCTACACCTTC
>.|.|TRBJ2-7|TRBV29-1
CSVERQAGDEQYF
TGCAGCGTTGAAAGGCAGGCAGGGGACGAGCAGTACTTC
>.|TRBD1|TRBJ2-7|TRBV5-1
CASSLGDRGYEQYF
TGCGCCAGCAGCTTGGGGGACAGAGGCTACGAGCAGTACTTC
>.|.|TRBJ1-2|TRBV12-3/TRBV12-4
CASALDAIYRYTF
TGTGCCAGCGCCCTTGATGCTATCTATCGCTACACCTTC
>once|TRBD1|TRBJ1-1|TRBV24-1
CATSDQDRGRIEAFF
TGTGCCACCAGTGACCAGGACAGGGGGCGCATTGAAGCTTTCTTT
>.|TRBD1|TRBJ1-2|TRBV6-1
CASSDGRGRFGYTF
TGTGCCAGCAGTGATGGCAGGGGGCGATTTGGCTACACCTTC
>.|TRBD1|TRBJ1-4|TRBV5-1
CASSLSPGTGINEKLFF
TGCGCCAGCAGCTTGTCTCCAGGGACAGGGATCAATGAAAAACTGTTTTTT
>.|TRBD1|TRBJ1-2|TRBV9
CASSVLIGTGVNRDGYTF
TGTGCCAGCAGCGTCCTTATAGGGACAGGGGTGAATCGGGATGGCTACACCTTC
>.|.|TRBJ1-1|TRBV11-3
CASSLASGSEAFF
TGTGCCAGCAGCTTAGCCAGTGGCTCTGAAGCTTTCTTT
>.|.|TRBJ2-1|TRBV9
CASSDPVAGISNEQFF
TGTGCCAGCAGCGACCCCGTGGCGGGGATTAGCAATGAGCAGTTCTTC